A single sample is the source of the 4 T cell receptor beta chains below, sequenced in a study of blood T cell repertoires in COVID-19. Only in-frame clones appear in the TCRdb table, and some are missing; sequencing was by immunoSEQ multiplex PCR. Of under 350,000 clones detected, roughly 89% appear once; the ten largest clones hold approximately 4.6%. Material: peripheral blood. The source is a middle-aged man with acute or convalescent COVID-19.

This rearrangement joins TRBV5-1 to TRBJ1-2; a weak D match, TRBD1 (6 bases). The CDR3 length is 14 residues. V was trimmed by 5 bases and J by 1 base, leaving 12 bases between them. Per the germline V gene, CDR1 is SGHRS and CDR2 is YFSETQ. The CDR3 sequence is CASRPQGLNYGYTF. CDR3 bases: TGCGCCAGCAGGCCCCAGGGGCTTAACTATGGCTACACCTTC. Full variable domain (rest looked up from reference TRBV5-1 and TRBJ1-2): KAGVTQTPRYLIKTRGQQVTLSCSPISGHRSVSWYQQTPGQGLQFLFEYFSETQRNKGNFPGRFSGRQFSNSRSEMNVSTLELGDSALYLCASRPQGLNYGYTFGSGTRLTVV.

The gene calls are TRBV24-1 and TRBJ1-3, with D possibly matching TRBD1 (5 bases). The CDR3 contains 14 residues. The V gene lost 10 bases and the J gene lost 0 bases, with 12 bases spanning the gap. Germline V lookup: CDR1 KGHDR, CDR2 SFDVKD. In DNA form, the CDR3 reads TGTGCCACTACAGGAGCAAGCTCTGGAAACACCATATATTTT. It codes for CATTGASSGNTIYF.

The rearrangement uses TRBV19 and TRBJ2-1; 10 positions agree with TRBD2. This CDR3 comprises 19 residues. Germline assignment: CDR1 LNHDA and CDR2 SQIVND (reference sequence). J gave up 2 bases and V 1 base, and 11 bases lay outside the gene matches. CDR3 nucleotides: TGTGCCAGTAGTATAGGGAGAATAGCGGGGGGACGCCCCTACAATGAGCAGTTCTTC. This encodes CASSIGRIAGGRPYNEQFF. Looking up the rest from reference TRBV19 and TRBJ2-1 gives the full variable domain: DGGITQSPKYLFRKEGQNVTLSCEQNLNHDAMYWYRQDPGQGLRLIYYSQIVNDFQKGDIAEGYSVSREKKESFPLTVTSAQKNPTAFYLCASSIGRIAGGRPYNEQFFGPGTRLTVL.

The chain links TRBV2 to TRBJ2-1; D remains unclear. This CDR3 has 15 amino acids. V lost 3 bases and J 0 bases, leaving 9 bases between the germline ends. From germline, CDR1 is SNHLY and CDR2 FYNNEI. CDR3 sequence: CASSDEALSYNEQFF. The CDR3 DNA reads as TGTGCCAGCAGTGATGAGGCACTCTCCTACAATGAGCAGTTCTTC.